This is a list of T cell receptor beta chains from one sample in a study of Ad26.COV2.S vaccination and SARS-CoV-2 variants. This table comes from immunoSEQ multiplex PCR, and its TCRdb copy is limited to in-frame clones, with some not included. The data hold 500,000 or so clones, with nearly 90% observed a single time. Source: peripheral blood, taken in a trial of Ad26.COV2.S vaccine versus placebo. The receptor source for this set is a person aged 18-60 years who received the Ad26.COV2.S COVID-19 vaccine or a placebo. CDR3s include the opening cysteine and the closing phenylalanine or tryptophan. The order of the fields is J gene, V gene, clone size, D gene, CDR3 protein, CDR3 DNA. The D gene is left open where the match is weak. Rows may omit the clone size; those that give it use once, few, many or a size class.

TRBJ1-2 | TRBV12-3/TRBV12-4 | . | TRBD1 | CASSSDRGYGYTF | TGTGCCAGCAGTTCGGACAGGGGGTATGGCTACACCTTC
TRBJ2-1 | TRBV14 | . | TRBD1 | CASSQGGGARYNEQFF | TGTGCCAGCAGCCAAGGAGGGGGCGCGCGGTACAATGAGCAGTTCTTC
TRBJ1-4 | TRBV2 | . | . | CASSEQGPGTELFF | TGTGCCAGCAGTGAACAGGGGCCGGGGACGGAACTGTTTTTT
TRBJ1-1 | TRBV5-1 | . | TRBD1 | CASSWGDRMNTEAFF | TGCGCCAGCAGCTGGGGGGACAGGATGAACACTGAAGCTTTCTTT
TRBJ1-1 | TRBV28 | once | TRBD1 | CASTPLGGWSTEAFF | TGTGCCAGCACCCCATTAGGGGGCTGGTCCACTGAAGCTTTCTTT
TRBJ1-1 | TRBV18 | . | . | CASSARRFFTEAFF | TGTGCCAGCTCCGCACGACGTTTTTTCACTGAAGCTTTCTTT
TRBJ2-3 | TRBV5-8 | . | . | CASSYNRADTQYF | TGTGCCAGCAGTTACAACAGGGCAGATACGCAGTATTTT
TRBJ2-3 | TRBV4-1 | once | . | CASSHSGVSTDTQYF | TGCGCCAGCAGCCACTCCGGGGTTAGCACAGATACGCAGTATTTT
TRBJ1-2 | TRBV27 | . | TRBD1 | CASSLSRGTGVGYGYTF | TGTGCCAGCAGTTTATCGAGGGGGACAGGGGTGGGCTATGGCTACACCTTC
TRBJ2-1 | TRBV9 | once | . | CASSNSGDGIDEQFF | TGTGCCAGCAGCAATTCAGGGGATGGGATCGATGAGCAGTTCTTC
TRBJ2-7 | TRBV9 | . | TRBD1 | CASSVQVGQGMGEQYF | TGTGCCAGCAGCGTACAAGTAGGACAGGGAATGGGTGAGCAGTACTTC
TRBJ2-3 | TRBV7-6 | . | . | CASSLDPNTQYF | TGTGCCAGCAGCTTAGACCCGAATACGCAGTATTTT
TRBJ2-7 | TRBV19 | . | TRBD2 | CASSRTSGASYEQYF | TGTGCCAGTAGCCGTACTAGCGGGGCCTCCTACGAGCAGTACTTC
TRBJ2-1 | TRBV18 | . | . | CASSPSAENEQFF | TGTGCCAGCTCACCCTCAGCCGAGAATGAGCAGTTCTTC
TRBJ2-4 | TRBV12-3/TRBV12-4 | . | . | CASSLRGRAIQYF | TGTGCCAGCAGTTTGCGGGGGCGCGCCATTCAGTACTTC
TRBJ2-5 | TRBV6-5 | . | TRBD1 | CASNPTQGAGETQYF | TGTGCCAGCAACCCCACACAGGGGGCCGGAGAGACCCAGTACTTC
TRBJ1-2 | TRBV20-1 | . | TRBD1 | CSASKPGQGLSGYTF | TGCAGTGCTAGTAAACCGGGACAGGGTTTAAGTGGCTACACCTTC
TRBJ1-4 | TRBV19 | once | . | CASSITGGDEKLFF | TGTGCCAGTAGTATCACCGGGGGCGATGAAAAACTGTTTTTT
TRBJ1-4 | TRBV6-1 | . | . | CASSDLGVVDEKLFF | TGTGCCAGCAGTGACCTCGGGGTGGTTGATGAAAAACTGTTTTTT
TRBJ2-1 | TRBV30 | . | . | CAWSVLRSAGEQFF | TGTGCCTGGAGTGTACTTCGATCCGCGGGTGAGCAGTTCTTC
TRBJ1-1 | TRBV27 | . | . | CASSLKIRQGGTEAFF | TGTGCCAGCAGTTTAAAAATCAGGCAGGGAGGCACTGAAGCTTTCTTT
TRBJ2-1 | TRBV5-1 | . | TRBD2 | CASSPGRASGGFVDNEQFF | TGCGCCAGCAGCCCCGGGCGGGCTAGCGGGGGGTTTGTCGACAATGAGCAGTTCTTC
TRBJ1-5 | TRBV19 | . | . | CASSADLDQPQHF | TGTGCCAGTAGTGCAGACTTGGACCAGCCCCAGCATTTT
TRBJ2-3 | TRBV11-2 | . | . | CASSLVFWGTDTQYF | TGTGCCAGCAGCTTAGTCTTTTGGGGCACAGATACGCAGTATTTT
TRBJ2-1 | TRBV4-3 | . | . | CASSQGGIRGWHEQFF | TGCGCCAGCAGCCAAGGGGGGATCCGGGGTTGGCATGAGCAGTTCTTC
TRBJ2-3 | TRBV5-6 | . | . | CASSWTSDTQYF | TGTGCCAGCAGCTGGACATCAGATACGCAGTATTTT
TRBJ1-3 | TRBV13 | . | . | CASSLLLPNTGNTIYF | TGTGCCAGCAGCTTATTGCTCCCGAACACAGGAAACACCATATATTTT
TRBJ1-6 | TRBV7-8 | . | . | CASSLAPNSGYNSPLHF | TGTGCCAGCAGCTTAGCGCCGAATTCCGGATATAATTCACCCCTCCACTTT
TRBJ1-5 | TRBV6-5 | . | . | CASSGSTSNQPQHF | TGTGCCAGCAGCGGCAGCACGAGCAATCAGCCCCAGCATTTT
TRBJ1-2 | TRBV7-8 | . | . | CASSLGNLRRYTF | TGTGCCAGCAGCCTCGGGAACCTAAGACGCTACACCTTC
TRBJ1-1 | TRBV15 | . | . | CATSRLPGQRAFF | TGTGCCACCAGCAGACTCCCGGGACAACGAGCTTTCTTT
TRBJ1-2 | TRBV4-3 | . | . | CASSQDWDGGSYGYTF | TGCGCCAGCAGCCAAGATTGGGACGGTGGAAGCTATGGCTACACCTTC
TRBJ1-4 | TRBV21-1 | . | . | CASSSRTGYGEKLFF | TGTGCCAGCAGCTCTAGGACAGGCTACGGTGAAAAACTGTTTTTT
TRBJ2-2 | TRBV3-1/TRBV3-2 | . | . | CASSQWTNTGELFF | TGTGCCAGCAGTCAGTGGACAAACACCGGGGAGCTGTTTTTT
TRBJ2-2 | TRBV30 | . | . | CAWNQGDTGELFF | TGTGCCTGGAACCAGGGCGATACCGGGGAGCTGTTTTTT
TRBJ2-3 | TRBV27 | . | TRBD2 | CASGRLAGTGTDTQYF | TGTGCCAGCGGGAGGCTAGCGGGGACCGGCACAGATACGCAGTATTTT
TRBJ2-7 | TRBV28 | . | . | CASSFQRTAYEQYF | TGTGCCAGCAGTTTCCAAAGGACAGCCTACGAGCAGTACTTC
TRBJ2-1 | TRBV4-3 | once | TRBD2 | CASSPWGSGTYNEQFF | TGCGCCAGCAGCCCCTGGGGTAGCGGGACTTACAATGAGCAGTTCTTC
TRBJ1-1 | TRBV11-2 | . | . | CASSTWGRRGTEAFF | TGTGCCAGCAGCACTTGGGGGCGGCGAGGCACTGAAGCTTTCTTT
TRBJ2-2 | TRBV24-1 | once | . | CATKQPPSGELFF | TGTGCCACCAAGCAACCACCCTCCGGGGAGCTGTTTTTT
TRBJ1-5 | TRBV28 | . | . | CASSLVQVHGNQPQHF | TGTGCCAGCAGTTTAGTTCAGGTACATGGCAATCAGCCCCAGCATTTT
TRBJ1-1 | TRBV13 | . | . | CASSRLTEAFF | TGTGCCAGCAGTCGTCTCACTGAAGCTTTCTTT
TRBJ1-2 | TRBV7-9 | . | . | CASSLAWENAGYTF | TGTGCCAGCAGCTTAGCCTGGGAGAATGCGGGCTACACCTTC
TRBJ2-7 | TRBV30 | . | TRBD2 | CAWNRRASGGVAGEQYF | TGTGCCTGGAACCGCCGGGCTAGCGGGGGGGTAGCTGGTGAGCAGTACTTC
TRBJ2-3 | TRBV5-1 | . | . | CASSLVVARPSTDTQYF | TGCGCCAGCAGCTTGGTGGTAGCGCGCCCTAGCACAGATACGCAGTATTTT